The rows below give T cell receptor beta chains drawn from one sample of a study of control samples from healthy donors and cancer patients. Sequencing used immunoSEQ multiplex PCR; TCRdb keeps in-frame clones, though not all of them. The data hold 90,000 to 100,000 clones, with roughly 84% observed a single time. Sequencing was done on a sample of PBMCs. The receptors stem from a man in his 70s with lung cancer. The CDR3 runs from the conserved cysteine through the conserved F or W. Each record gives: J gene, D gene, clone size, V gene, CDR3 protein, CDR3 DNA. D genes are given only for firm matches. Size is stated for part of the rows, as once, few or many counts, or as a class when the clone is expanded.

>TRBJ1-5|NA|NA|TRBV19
CASSLDTSNQPQHF
TGTGCCAGTAGCTTAGACACTAGCAATCAGCCCCAGCATTTT
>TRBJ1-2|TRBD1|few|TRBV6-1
CASSGKPGQRLSGGYTF
TGTGCCAGCAGTGGAAAACCGGGACAGAGACTATCGGGAGGCTACACCTTC
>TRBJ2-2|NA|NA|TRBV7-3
CASSRGGRANTGELFF
TGTGCCAGCAGCCGCGGGGGCAGAGCGAACACCGGGGAGCTGTTTTTT
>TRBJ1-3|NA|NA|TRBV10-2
CASSDPPGSSGNTIYF
TGCGCCAGCAGTGACCCCCCGGGGAGCTCTGGAAACACCATATATTTT
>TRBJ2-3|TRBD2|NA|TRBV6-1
CASSEMKGWSSGGPSTDTQYF
TGTGCCAGCAGTGAAATGAAGGGGTGGTCTAGCGGGGGACCTAGCACAGATACGCAGTATTTT
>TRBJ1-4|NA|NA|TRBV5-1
CASSLDSTNEKLFF
TGCGCCAGCAGCTTGGATTCAACTAATGAAAAACTGTTTTTT
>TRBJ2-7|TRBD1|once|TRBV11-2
CASSLGQGAEQYF
TGTGCCAGCAGCTTAGGGCAGGGGGCCGAGCAGTACTTC
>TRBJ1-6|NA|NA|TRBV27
CASSLEGISSPLHF
TGTGCCAGCAGTTTGGAGGGGATCAGCTCACCCCTCCACTTT
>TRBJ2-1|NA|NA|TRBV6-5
CASSYLGEQFF
TGTGCCAGCAGTTACCTCGGAGAGCAGTTCTTC
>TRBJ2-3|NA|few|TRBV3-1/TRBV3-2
CASSQWAGSDTQYF
TGTGCCAGCAGCCAATGGGCAGGGTCAGATACGCAGTATTTT
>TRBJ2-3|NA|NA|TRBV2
CASRTDLTDTQYF
TGTGCCAGTCGAACGGACTTAACAGATACGCAGTATTTT
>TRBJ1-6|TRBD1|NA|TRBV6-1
CASSDARGSNSPLHF
TGTGCCAGCAGTGATGCCAGGGGGAGTAATTCACCCCTCCACTTT
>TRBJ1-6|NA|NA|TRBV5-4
CASSLTGVYNSPLHF
TGTGCCAGCAGCTTAACAGGAGTTTATAATTCACCCCTCCACTTT
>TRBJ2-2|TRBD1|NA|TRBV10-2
CASINRGNTGELFF
TGCGCCAGCATAAACAGGGGGAACACCGGGGAGCTGTTTTTT
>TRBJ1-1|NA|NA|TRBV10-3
CAISVLAGPMNTEAFF
TGTGCCATCAGTGTACTGGCCGGGCCTATGAACACTGAAGCTTTCTTT
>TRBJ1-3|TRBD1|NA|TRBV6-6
CASRSGTGAGNTIYF
TGTGCCAGCAGATCCGGGACAGGGGCTGGAAACACCATATATTTT
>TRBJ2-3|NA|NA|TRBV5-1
CASSFGRGSTDTQYF
TGCGCCAGCAGCTTTGGACGGGGGAGCACAGATACGCAGTATTTT
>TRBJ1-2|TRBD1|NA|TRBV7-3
CASSSGQGLGYTF
TGTGCCAGCAGCTCGGGACAGGGTCTTGGCTACACCTTC
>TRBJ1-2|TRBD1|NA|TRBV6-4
CASSATGAGYGYTF
TGTGCCAGCAGCGCCACAGGGGCCGGATATGGCTACACCTTC
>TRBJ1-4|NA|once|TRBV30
CAWGAGGANEKLFF
TGTGCCTGGGGGGCGGGGGGCGCGAATGAAAAACTGTTTTTT
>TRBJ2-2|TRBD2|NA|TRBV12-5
CASVKTSGVNTGELFF
TGTGCTAGTGTTAAAACTAGCGGGGTAAACACCGGGGAGCTGTTTTTT
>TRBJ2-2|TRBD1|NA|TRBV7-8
CASSRGQGALGAGELFF
TGTGCCAGCAGCCGAGGACAGGGGGCGTTAGGGGCCGGGGAGCTGTTTTTT
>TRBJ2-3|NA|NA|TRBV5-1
CASSLEAGRPTDTQYF
TGCGCCAGCAGCTTGGAGGCAGGCAGGCCCACAGATACGCAGTATTTT
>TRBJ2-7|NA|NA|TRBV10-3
CAIRPGRTYEQYF
TGTGCCATCAGGCCGGGACGGACCTACGAGCAGTACTTC
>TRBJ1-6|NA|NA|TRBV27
CASSLLLGELALHF
TGTGCCAGCAGTTTACTTCTCGGGGAGTTGGCCCTCCACTTT
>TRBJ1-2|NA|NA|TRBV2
CASSGDTLNYGYTF
TGTGCCAGCAGTGGGGATACACTGAACTATGGCTACACCTTC
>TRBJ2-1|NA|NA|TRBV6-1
CASSEVRYNEQFF
TGTGCCAGCAGTGAAGTACGGTACAATGAGCAGTTCTTC
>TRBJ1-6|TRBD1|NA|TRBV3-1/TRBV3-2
CASSPTGGSYNSPLHF
TGTGCCAGCAGCCCAACAGGGGGCTCCTATAATTCACCCCTCCACTTT
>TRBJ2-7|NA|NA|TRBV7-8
CASSAAYEQYF
TGTGCCAGCAGCGCCGCGTACGAGCAGTACTTC
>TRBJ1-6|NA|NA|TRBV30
CAWSVLKQGNSPLHF
TGTGCCTGGAGTGTACTCAAACAGGGCAATTCACCCCTCCACTTT
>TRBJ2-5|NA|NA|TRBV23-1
CASGATETQYF
TGCGCCAGCGGGGCCACAGAGACCCAGTACTTC
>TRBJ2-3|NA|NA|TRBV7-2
CASSLVAGGTDTQYF
TGTGCCAGCAGCTTAGTGGCCGGGGGCACAGATACGCAGTATTTT
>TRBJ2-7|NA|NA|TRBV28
CASSLPSYEQYF
TGTGCCAGCAGTTTACCCTCCTACGAGCAGTACTTC
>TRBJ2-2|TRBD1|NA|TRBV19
CASSISRGTGELFF
TGTGCCAGTAGTATCTCCAGGGGGACCGGGGAGCTGTTTTTT
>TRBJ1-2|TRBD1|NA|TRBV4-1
CASSQQGVGYGYTF
TGCGCCAGCAGCCAGCAGGGGGTTGGCTATGGCTACACCTTC
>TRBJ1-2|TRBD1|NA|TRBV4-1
CASSQGGGQGGGYTF
TGCGCCAGCAGCCAAGGGGGAGGACAGGGGGGTGGCTACACCTTC
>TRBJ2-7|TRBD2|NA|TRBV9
CASSTGLAGSYEQYF
TGTGCCAGCAGCACGGGACTAGCGGGGTCCTACGAGCAGTACTTC
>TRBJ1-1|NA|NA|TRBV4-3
CASSPGGPEAFF
TGCGCCAGCAGCCCCGGTGGGCCCGAAGCTTTCTTT
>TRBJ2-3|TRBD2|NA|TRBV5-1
CASSPTTSGADTQYF
TGCGCCAGCAGCCCGACGACTAGCGGGGCAGATACGCAGTATTTT
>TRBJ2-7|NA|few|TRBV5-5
CASSLGHSYEQYF
TGTGCCAGCAGCTTGGGTCATTCCTACGAGCAGTACTTC
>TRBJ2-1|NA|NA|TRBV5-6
CASSLGPGNEQFF
TGTGCCAGCAGCTTGGGTCCGGGCAATGAGCAGTTCTTC
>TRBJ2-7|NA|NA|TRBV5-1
CASSQSDSRTVEQYF
TGCGCCAGCAGCCAGTCGGACAGTAGGACCGTCGAGCAGTACTTC
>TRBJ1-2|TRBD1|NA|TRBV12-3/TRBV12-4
CASSPAGQGSYTF
TGTGCCAGCAGTCCTGCGGGACAGGGCAGCTACACCTTC
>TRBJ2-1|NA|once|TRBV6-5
CASIRTRIDNEQFF
TGTGCCAGCATAAGAACTAGGATCGACAATGAGCAGTTCTTC
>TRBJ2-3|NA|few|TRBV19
CASSIGPVTDTQYF
TGTGCCAGTAGTATCGGCCCAGTCACAGATACGCAGTATTTT
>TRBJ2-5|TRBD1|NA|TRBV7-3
CASSLSGQVQETQYF
TGTGCCAGCAGCTTAAGTGGACAGGTACAAGAGACCCAGTACTTC
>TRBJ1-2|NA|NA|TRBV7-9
CASSLATGNGYTF
TGTGCCAGCAGCTTAGCAACCGGGAATGGCTACACCTTC
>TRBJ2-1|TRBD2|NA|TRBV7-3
CASSLVSGGIYNEQFF
TGTGCCAGCAGCTTGGTTAGCGGGGGGATCTACAATGAGCAGTTCTTC
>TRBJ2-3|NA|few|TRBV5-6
CASSFSQATDTQYF
TGTGCCAGCAGCTTTTCCCAGGCAACAGATACGCAGTATTTT
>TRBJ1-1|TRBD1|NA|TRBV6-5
CASSLTGVNTEAFF
TGTGCCAGCAGTTTGACAGGGGTGAACACTGAAGCTTTCTTT
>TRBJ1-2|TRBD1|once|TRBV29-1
CSVGQGAGYGYTF
TGCAGCGTTGGACAGGGGGCGGGCTATGGCTACACCTTC
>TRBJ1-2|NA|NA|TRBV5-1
CASSLDGALYGYTF
TGCGCCAGCAGCTTGGACGGGGCACTCTATGGCTACACCTTC
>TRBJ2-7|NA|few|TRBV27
CASSFGLASYEQYF
TGTGCCAGCAGTTTTGGGCTCGCCTCCTACGAGCAGTACTTC
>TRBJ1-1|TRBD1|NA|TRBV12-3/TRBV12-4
CASSKDRVTEAFF
TGTGCCAGCAGTAAGGACAGGGTGACTGAAGCTTTCTTT
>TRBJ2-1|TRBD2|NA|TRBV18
CASSPPTSGVLDEQFF
TGTGCCAGCTCACCTCCTACTAGCGGGGTCTTGGATGAGCAGTTCTTC